This record covers a single T cell receptor beta chain. This clone was seen a few times. It lacks a known antigen. Base-call qualities are not available, and no considerably larger clone is one nucleotide away. TCR CDR3 regions were amplified from genomic DNA by multiplex PCR using the deep immunoSEQ assay. Extracted genomic DNA from each cell subset was distributed evenly across all wells of several immunoSEQ 96-well plates, and each plate was treated as a replicate. Each replicate PCR for unsorted PBMC received about 300 ng genomic DNA, equal to 25,000 to 30,000 T cell genomes. Ten immunoSEQ deep assay plates were used to sequence the unsorted PBMC genomic DNA. Purified libraries were quantified with a Qubit 3.0 fluorometer, sized on a Bioanalyzer 2100, and re-quantified with the KAPA Library Quantification kit. Each immunoSEQ 96-well plate was sequenced on its own single-read 150-cycle Illumina NextSeq 550 flow cell. Per the source publication's procedure: The immunoSEQ output contained only junctional sequences without quality scores, so filtering could not match that applied to full-length reads. To assign V/J genes and CDR3, sequences were annotated using PyIR, a Python wrapper for IgBLAST v1.9, with IMGT germline references. Any read was removed if the V/J assignment was weak (E-value above 1e-6), the CDR3 was missing, or the read contained stop codons, out-of-frame junctions, or ambiguous translated residues. V3J clonotypes were defined by identical inferred V gene, J gene, and CDR3 amino acid sequence. Percentage overlap between repertoires was calculated by dividing the number of shared unique clonotypes by the size of the smaller repertoire. RTK rarefaction, the Chao1 estimator, and Recon v2.1 estimates of unobserved clonotypes were used to assess repertoire richness. The table was pulled from immuneACCESS by TCRdb, which kept in-frame rearrangements only. Such tables lose some clones; where checked, under half of the loss comes from unresolved V genes, and the rest has no known cause. The V and J calls and clone size come from that table; D and trimming were worked out from the DNA. Across this sample there are hundreds of thousands of clones, with around 77% seen only once. Around 12% of the sample belongs to the ten largest clones.

The data are from a study of shared clonotypes between healthy human individuals (dated by TCRdb to between 2020 and 2021). Broadly, across the study: The cohort comprised a couple of women and a few men aged 18 to 49 years. To estimate repertoire size and how much clonotypes are shared between individuals, the study performed deep sequencing of blood TCR repertoires from about 5 healthy adults. Libraries were prepared and TCR repertoires were sequenced by different laboratories using diverse techniques, in order to increase sequencing depth and limit assay-specific biases. Each donor's leukapheresis produced roughly between roughly 0.94 and 9.5 billion PBMCs. What the study reported, not specific to this receptor: Because the study included a small number of donors, the genetic and exposure-history diversity represented was limited. Pairwise subsampling indicated that sequencing depth was expected to affect the degree of clonotype sharing among donors. Sampling was restricted to blood, and TCR repertoires in tissue are likely to differ from TCR repertoires in blood.

The donors were healthy, HIV-negative adults who had no recently reported acute infections or vaccinations. All donors were Caucasian adults living in Nashville, Tennessee, USA. For unsorted samples, 100 million or so PBMCs were counted, and genomic DNA was extracted using the QIAamp DNA Blood Mini kit. After blood collection by leukapheresis, PBMCs were isolated using Ficoll-Histopaque density gradient centrifugation and then cryopreserved in the vapor phase of liquid nitrogen. From a lookup of the germline V gene (reference sequence), CDR1 and CDR2 are WNHNN and SYGVQD. Relative to germline, V is 4 bases shorter and J is 9 bases shorter, with 15 bases between their ends. The CDR3 holds 13 amino acids from the cysteine to the phenylalanine. Only the CDR3 part of the read is kept: 39 bases, read in frame from the first base.

This clonotype was sampled from a woman in her thirties or forties in good health. Some clones in this sample may be carry-over from other donors' samples. Recombination joined TRBV10-1 with TRBJ1-2; the D gene is perhaps TRBD1, from 5 matching bases. Sequenced: PBMCs. The DNA sequence is as follows: TGCGCCAGCAGTGCTGGGACTGACGGCCGCTACACCTTC. Translated, it reads CASSAGTDGRYTF.